The 18 T cell receptor beta chains below all came from one sample that was sequenced in a study of cytomegalovirus exposure and HLA in healthy donors. Vbeta (60) and Jbeta (13) primers were used in the PCR. Repertoires were generated with immunoSEQ multiplex PCR, while TCRdb's copy carries only in-frame clones and drops some. Of over 85,000 clones detected, under 75% appear once; the ten largest clones hold 1.2%. Sequencing was carried out using PBMCs. The source of these receptors is a female donor in good health and CMV-seronegative.

This sequence joins TRBV19 and TRBJ1-4, with TRBD1 matching 8 bases. Trimming removed 7 bases from V and 15 bases from J; junction bases left unmatched: 19. The CDR3 has 15 amino acids. The germline CDR1 and CDR2 sequences are LNHDA and SQIVND (reference sequence). The CDR3 here is CASTKPGEDRGKMFF. The CDR3 nucleotides read TGTGCCAGTACCAAGCCTGGGGAAGACAGGGGTAAGATGTTTTTT.

This clone was seen only once. This rearrangement joins TRBV6-5 to TRBJ2-7; D not certain. The V gene's germline CDR1 is MNHEY and CDR2 SVGAGI. There are 15 residues in the CDR3. V lost 0 bases and J 0 bases, leaving 9 bases between the germline ends. The CDR3 DNA reads as TGTGCCAGCAGTTACTCAAGCGCCAACTCCTACGAGCAGTACTTC. Translation: CASSYSSANSYEQYF.

This rearrangement joins TRBV30 to TRBJ2-2; TRBD1 aligns across 7 bases. Germline V gene data show CDR1 as GTSNPN and CDR2 as SVGIG (reference sequence). The V segment lost 1 base and the J segment 7 bases; nucleotides outside the gene matches: 9. The CDR3 is 15 amino acids. In DNA, the CDR3 is TGTGCCTGGAGTGCCGGAAGGGGGCGAGGCGGGGAGCTGTTTTTT. The encoded protein is CAWSAGRGRGGELFF.

The chain is built from TRBV10-3 and TRBJ2-5; 7 bases are a match to TRBD1. V was clipped by 0 bases and J by 5 bases; unmatched bases: 6. This CDR3 region has 15 residues. Germline lookup yields CDR1 ENHRY and CDR2 SYGVKD. CDR3 coding DNA: TGTGCCATCAGTGAGTCGACAGGGCCCGGGGAGACCCAGTACTTC. It encodes CAISESTGPGETQYF.

The chain couples TRBV25-1 to TRBJ2-7, with 8 bases fitting TRBD2. The CDR3 is 16 amino acids. J lost 2 bases, V lost 1 base, and 7 bases had no gene match. Germline loops: CDR1 MGHDK, CDR2 SYGVNS. CDR3 in amino acids: CASSESGGQDPYEQYF. The CDR3 nucleotides are TGTGCCAGCAGTGAATCGGGAGGGCAGGATCCCTACGAGCAGTACTTC.

The chain carries TRBV13 and TRBJ2-6; maybe TRBD2 (6 bases). Trimming left V 3 bases short and J 1 base short, with 7 bases between. This CDR3 has 15 residues. Germline V gives CDR1 PRHDT, CDR2 FYEKMQ (reference sequence). The DNA for the CDR3 is TGTGCCAGCAGCTTTGGGGGGTCTGGGGCCAACGTCCTGACTTTC. Its translation is CASSFGGSGANVLTF. Drawing the rest from reference TRBV13 and TRBJ2-6, the complete variable domain is AAGVIQSPRHLIKEKRETATLKCYPIPRHDTVYWYQQGPGQDPQFLISFYEKMQSDKGSIPDRFSAQQFSDYHSELNMSSLELGDSALYFCASSFGGSGANVLTFGAGSRLTVL.

The V and J genes are TRBV9 and TRBJ1-5; D is uncertain. V was shortened by 4 bases and J by 5 bases, with 16 bases between the two germline ends. There are 15 residues in the CDR3. Germline assignment: CDR1 SGDLS and CDR2 YYNGEE. The CDR3 nucleotides read TGTGCCAGCAGCTCCAGGACGGGGATTTATCAGCCCCAGCATTTT. As protein: CASSSRTGIYQPQHF. Based on the CDR3 plus reference TRBV9 and TRBJ1-5, the full variable domain is DSGVTQTPKHLITATGQRVTLRCSPRSGDLSVYWYQQSLDQGLQFLIQYYNGEERAKGNILERFSAQQFPDLHSELNLSSLELGDSALYFCASSSRTGIYQPQHFGDGTRLSIL.

V gene TRBV6-1 combines with J gene TRBJ2-7, with a weak D call TRBD2 (6 bases). The germline V and J ends were trimmed by 7 bases and 2 bases, with 12 bases remaining between them. The CDR3 is 13 amino acids. Germline V lookup: CDR1 MNHNS, CDR2 SASEGT. CDR3 sequence reads: CASTLGGAYEQYF. The DNA of the CDR3 is TGTGCCAGCACCCTGGGGGGTGCCTACGAGCAGTACTTC.

CDR3 sequence (DNA): TGTGCCAGCAGCTTAGGGCGCAGGGCGAGTTTGAACACTGAAGCTTTCTTT. It is translated as CASSLGRRASLNTEAFF. The chain uses TRBV7-2 and TRBJ1-1, with D perhaps TRBD1 (5 bases). The CDR3 consists of 17 residues. From germline, CDR1 is SGHTA and CDR2 FQGNSA. Trimming stripped 1 base from V and 0 bases from J, with 15 bases between.

The chain employs TRBV7-9 and TRBJ2-5; 12 bases fit TRBD2. J gave up 1 base and V 8 bases, and 2 bases lay outside the gene matches. The CDR3 is 14 amino acids. From germline, CDR1 is SEHNR and CDR2 FQNEAQ (reference sequence). The DNA of the CDR3 is TGTGCCAGCCTACTAGCGGGAGGCCAAGAGACCCAGTACTTC. This codes for CASLLAGGQETQYF.

This clone is a singleton in its sample. The rearrangement uses TRBV2 and TRBJ2-7, with TRBD1 identical over 11 bases. J gave up 3 bases and V 7 bases, and 8 bases lay outside the gene matches. CDR3 length: 15 residues. Germline V gene lookup returns CDR1 SNHLY and CDR2 FYNNEI. DNA of the CDR3: TGTGCCAGCATAAAACGGGACAGGGGGGTCTACGAGCAGTACTTC. It is translated as CASIKRDRGVYEQYF.

The chain employs TRBV25-1 and TRBJ2-7; D perhaps matches TRBD1 (8 bases). The CDR3 contains 16 residues. Trimming pared 0 bases from V and 4 bases from J, leaving 16 bases between. The germline V gene has CDR1 MGHDK and CDR2 SYGVNS. The CDR3 spells CASSEYGTGGAYEQYF. CDR3 DNA: TGTGCCAGCAGTGAATATGGTACAGGGGGGGCTTACGAGCAGTACTTC.

The genes are TRBV18 and TRBJ1-5; D uncertain. The CDR3 spans 15 residues. Trimming removed 5 bases at V and 3 bases at J, with 14 bases between. Germline V gene data show CDR1 as KGHSH and CDR2 as LQKENI. Here the CDR3 DNA reads TGTGCCAGCTCATCGATTAGCAGTCACAATCAGCCCCAGCATTTT. Its translation is CASSSISSHNQPQHF.

V gene TRBV28 combines with J gene TRBJ2-5; 15 bases match TRBD2. Trimming took 5 bases from V and 5 from J; bases not matched to a gene: 9. Germline V gives CDR1 MDHEN, CDR2 SYDVKM. The CDR3 loop spans 17 amino acids. The CDR3, as DNA: TGTGCCAGCAGTCCGAGGACTAGCGGGAGGGCGACGGAGACCCAGTACTTC. Its protein is CASSPRTSGRATETQYF.

This chain uses TRBV20-1 with TRBJ1-1; D gene uncertain. This CDR3 has 11 amino acids. Germline V gene data show CDR1 as DFQATT and CDR2 as SNEGSKA (reference sequence). V lost 6 bases to trimming and J lost 1 base, with 6 bases between them. CDR3 protein: CSASENTEAFF. The DNA of the CDR3 is TGCAGTGCCTCAGAGAACACTGAAGCTTTCTTT.

V usage is TRBV4-3 and J usage is TRBJ2-3; 8 bases align to TRBD1. This CDR3 comprises 15 residues. Germline V CDR1 and CDR2: LGHNA, YSLEER. Trimming took 4 bases from V and 0 from J; bases not matched to a gene: 3. As DNA, the CDR3 is TGCGCCAGCAGCCTCAGACAGGGGAGCACAGATACGCAGTATTTT. Residues: CASSLRQGSTDTQYF.

This rearrangement joins TRBV5-1 to TRBJ2-2, with a tentative D call TRBD2 (6 bases). Trimming cost V 4 bases and J 5 bases, with 9 bases left between them. Germline V lookup: CDR1 SGHRS, CDR2 YFSETQ. The CDR3 spans 13 residues. The CDR3 DNA reads TGCGCCAGCAGCGAGGGACTGACCGGGGAGCTGTTTTTT. Residues: CASSEGLTGELFF.

This clone came up a few times. The chain couples TRBV29-1 to TRBJ2-2; 11 bases match TRBD2. The germline V gene has CDR1 SQVTM and CDR2 ANQGSEA. This CDR3 has 14 residues. Germline trimming cut 4 bases from V and 7 bases from J; bases unmatched to any gene: 5. The CDR3 is CSVVGLAGIGELFF. The CDR3 DNA reads TGCAGCGTTGTAGGACTAGCGGGCATCGGGGAGCTGTTTTTT.